This T cell receptor beta chain was sequenced for a study of T cells in Graves' hyperthyroidism and ophthalmopathy. At the level of the study: Pretreatment peripheral blood was obtained at initial diagnosis. Study results and caveats: Model predictions of ophthalmopathy came a median roughly 6.7 months before onset.

This clonotype was seen repeatedly, ten times or more. The target antigen is unknown. Thyroid ultrasound, orbital computed tomography, clinical symptoms, and serum thyroxine and TRAb underpinned diagnoses. The PBMCs had their origin in less than 13 ml of fresh peripheral blood. Looked up from germline, CDR1 is SGHAT and CDR2 is FQNNGV. Trimming removed 4 bases from V and 3 bases from J; junction bases left unmatched: 7. The CDR3 runs to 16 residues. Amplified TCR beta CDR3 regions derived from RNA transcripts. With the HTBI primer set, the TCR CDR3 went through a first round of RT-PCR. TCRdb passed the multiplex PCR reads through MiXCR, listing each CDR3 protein once. The repertoire consists of approximately 600,000 distinct CDR3 sequences, with roughly 20% occurring once and the leading ten covering 30% to 40%.

The chain employs TRBV11-2 and TRBJ2-7; TRBD1 matches at 12 bases. The TCR was taken from a man aged 25-45 years with Graves' ophthalmopathy. Sequenced input: blood. CDR3 protein: CASSSSGTGGIYEQYF. CDR3 bases: TGTGCCAGCAGCTCATCCGGGACAGGGGGCATCTACGAGCAGTACTTC.